The subject of this entry is one T cell receptor (beta chain). This clone was recorded a few times. Its binding antigen is unknown. No clone much larger than this one lies a single base away; base qualities are absent. The sample originates from a study of technical replicates of blood from several donors (dated by TCRdb to about 2017). The method behind the library was the immunoSEQ multiplex PCR assay. This is the immuneACCESS table as TCRdb keeps it, with only in-frame sequences that have V and J called. A part of the clones is gone; compared with another copy, unresolved V genes explain less than half, and the rest is unexplained. The table for this sample lists about 80,000 clones; approximately 91% of them were counted only once. 0.41% of the sample is taken by the ten largest. The CDR3, cysteine through phenylalanine, is 15 amino acids long. The CDR3 DNA has 45 bases and is translated from base 1. Germline trimming: 4 bases from V, 7 bases from J; junction bases outside gene matches: 8. The germline V gene specifies SGDLS as CDR1 and YYNGEE as CDR2.

The chain couples TRBV9 to TRBJ1-5; the junction holds 10 bases that match TRBD1. This clonotype was sampled from a human donor in good health. The sample was T cells isolated from PBMCs. The DNA reads TGTGCCAGCAGCACGGGGACAGGGGAAGGGCAGCCCCAGCATTTT. This sequence encodes CASSTGTGEGQPQHF.